Presented here are 25 T cell receptor beta chains from one specimen sequenced in a study of T cell responses to AZD1222 COVID-19 vaccine. The repertoire was sequenced with immunoSEQ multiplex PCR; TCRdb's copy has only in-frame clones and lacks some. The data contain 70,000 or so clones, roughly 80% of them singletons. The sample consisted of peripheral blood, taken 28 days after the second AZD1222 dose. The receptors derive from an adult who received the AZD1222 COVID-19 vaccine.

This chain joins TRBV11-2 and TRBJ1-2, with 10 bases that match TRBD1. CDR3 length: 17 amino acids. Germline CDR1 and CDR2: SGHAT and FQNNGV. V lost 4 bases and J lost 5; bases outside the gene matches: 13. CDR3 protein: CASSSLGTGASIYGYTF. In nucleotides, the CDR3 is TGTGCCAGCAGCTCGCTCGGGACAGGGGCCTCGATTTATGGCTACACCTTC. Variable domain in full (rest from reference TRBV11-2 and TRBJ1-2): EAGVAQSPRYKIIEKRQSVAFWCNPISGHATLYWYQQILGQGPKLLIQFQNNGVVDDSQLPKDRFSAERLKGVDSTLKIQPAKLEDSAVYLCASSSLGTGASIYGYTFGSGTRLTVV.

This clone was observed a few times. The genes are TRBV13 and TRBJ2-7; a weak D match, TRBD1 (6 bases). CDR1 and CDR2 (germline): PRHDT, FYEKMQ (reference sequence). This CDR3 contains 15 residues. Trimming pared 2 bases from V and 4 bases from J, leaving 15 bases between. Here the CDR3 DNA reads TGTGCCAGCAGCTTATCCCCGGGACACCGATACGAGCAGTACTTC. This codes for CASSLSPGHRYEQYF.

V gene TRBV11-2 combines with J gene TRBJ1-6; D remains ambiguous. The germline gives CDR1 SGHAT, CDR2 FQNNGV. Trimming took 7 bases from V and 4 from J, leaving 14 bases between them. This CDR3 has 15 residues. CDR3 protein: CASTWTPGYNSPLHF. In nucleotides, the CDR3 is TGTGCCAGCACCTGGACTCCAGGATATAATTCACCCCTCCACTTT. The whole variable domain, filled in from reference TRBV11-2 and TRBJ1-6, reads EAGVAQSPRYKIIEKRQSVAFWCNPISGHATLYWYQQILGQGPKLLIQFQNNGVVDDSQLPKDRFSAERLKGVDSTLKIQPAKLEDSAVYLCASTWTPGYNSPLHFGNGTRLTVT.

V gene TRBV7-9 combines with J gene TRBJ1-1, with TRBD1 identical over 9 bases. CDR1 is SEHNR and CDR2 is FQNEAQ in the germline V gene (reference sequence). Trimming removed 1 base from V and 4 bases from J; junction bases left unmatched: 1. CDR3 length: 14 residues. CDR3 in DNA: TGTGCCAGCAGCTTAGTGACAGGGGGCACTGAAGCTTTCTTT. Encoded protein: CASSLVTGGTEAFF.

The chain carries TRBV4-1 and TRBJ2-7; possible D gene TRBD2, 6 bases. V shed 1 base and J shed 4 bases, with 11 bases lying between them. Germline V gene lookup returns CDR1 MGHRA and CDR2 YSYEKL. This CDR3 has 14 amino acids. The chain's CDR3 is CASSQAEGRYEQYF. Here the CDR3 DNA reads TGCGCCAGCAGCCAAGCGGAGGGTCGTTACGAGCAGTACTTC.

The chain has TRBV18 and TRBJ2-7; D may match TRBD1 or TRBD2 (6 bases each). In germline, CDR1 is KGHSH, CDR2 LQKENI. The CDR3 is 14 residues long. V was shortened by 3 bases and J by 6 bases, with 15 bases between the two germline ends. CDR3 loop: CASSPFAGEVEQYF. CDR3 sequence (DNA): TGTGCCAGCTCACCCTTTGCAGGGGAGGTCGAGCAGTACTTC.

The rearrangement links TRBV5-5 to TRBJ1-2, with 9 bases that match TRBD1. CDR3 size: 17 residues. Germline values: CDR1 SGHKS, CDR2 YYEKEE (reference sequence). J was trimmed by 1 base and V by 2 bases; bases with no gene match: 9. The CDR3 sequence: CASSFSAGTGFNYGYTF. CDR3 nucleotide sequence: TGTGCCAGCAGCTTCAGCGCCGGGACAGGGTTTAACTATGGCTACACCTTC. The full variable domain, rest sourced from reference TRBV5-5 and TRBJ1-2, is DAGVTQSPTHLIKTRGQQVTLRCSPISGHKSVSWYQQVLGQGPQFIFQYYEKEERGRGNFPDRFSARQFPNYSSELNVNALLLGDSALYLCASSFSAGTGFNYGYTFGSGTRLTVV.

This chain connects TRBV18 to TRBJ1-1, with D tentatively TRBD1 (5 bases). Germline V CDR1 and CDR2: KGHSH, LQKENI. The CDR3 spans 16 residues. With 0 bases removed from V and 3 bases from J, the gap between germline ends came to 14 bases. The CDR3 DNA is TGTGCCAGCTCACCACCGTTTGGGGGAGGCCACACTGAAGCTTTCTTT. This encodes CASSPPFGGGHTEAFF.

V and J are TRBV3-1 (or the pseudogene TRBV3-2) and TRBJ2-7; unclear D gene. Trimming removed 1 base from V and 3 bases from J, with 10 bases in between. Germline-derived CDR1 and CDR2 are LGHDT and YNNKEL (reference sequence). This CDR3 region has 14 residues. The CDR3: CASSQGQAFYEQYF. The DNA of the CDR3 is TGTGCCAGCAGCCAAGGGCAGGCGTTCTACGAGCAGTACTTC.

J is TRBJ1-6 and V is TRBV15, with 10 nucleotides matching TRBD1. V trimming: 7 bases; J trimming: 7 bases; junction bases outside the gene matches: 7. The CDR3 has 15 residues. The V gene's germline CDR1 is LNHNV and CDR2 YYDKDF (reference sequence). CDR3 sequence (DNA): TGTGCCACCACTCCGACAGGGGGCCGAAATTCACCCCTCCACTTT. Amino acid sequence: CATTPTGGRNSPLHF.

This sequence joins TRBV4-1 and TRBJ2-5; D might be TRBD1 (5 bases). Germline assignment: CDR1 MGHRA and CDR2 YSYEKL. V lost 4 bases, J lost 5 bases, and 26 bases lay in between. The CDR3 runs 18 residues. This CDR3 reads CASSLSLRRASSGETQYF. CDR3 sequence (DNA): TGCGCCAGCAGCCTCTCACTCCGCAGGGCATCGAGTGGGGAGACCCAGTACTTC.

This rearrangement joins TRBV2 to TRBJ2-3; the match to TRBD2 covers 7 bases. Germline CDR1 reads SNHLY; CDR2 reads FYNNEI. V gave up 7 bases and J gave up 2 bases; unmatched junction bases: 15. The CDR3 contains 17 residues. The CDR3 protein is CASKTSPSPIYTDTQYF. Written as DNA, the CDR3 is TGTGCCAGCAAGACTAGCCCGAGTCCTATTTACACAGATACGCAGTATTTT.

The rearrangement links TRBV7-9 to TRBJ2-7; unclear D gene. Germline CDR1 reads SEHNR; CDR2 reads FQNEAQ (reference sequence). This CDR3 region has 12 residues. V dropped 4 bases and J dropped 2 bases, with 6 bases sitting between them. The CDR3 protein is CASSSDPYEQYF. CDR3 sequence (DNA): TGTGCCAGCAGCTCTGATCCCTACGAGCAGTACTTC.

As DNA, the CDR3 is TGTGCCAGCAGTCCCGGGGGCAGAATCAACACCATATATTTT. Protein sequence: CASSPGGRINTIYF. J is TRBJ1-3 and V is TRBV27; tentative D call: TRBD1 (6 bases). Germline V gives CDR1 MNHEY, CDR2 SMNVEV (reference sequence). The CDR3 totals 14 residues. V was trimmed by 5 bases and J by 7 bases, leaving 15 bases between them.

This chain connects TRBV3-1 (or the pseudogene TRBV3-2) to TRBJ2-2; 9 bases are shared with TRBD2. The CDR3 runs 15 residues. CDR1 and CDR2 (germline): LGHDT, YNNKEL (reference sequence). Trimming at V came to 3 bases and at J to 6 bases, leaving 5 bases not matched to a gene. CDR3 nucleotides: TGTGCCAGCAGCCATGGCGGGGGGGCGGCCGGGGAGCTGTTTTTT. Translated, it gives CASSHGGGAAGELFF.

This rearrangement joins TRBV3-1 (or the pseudogene TRBV3-2) to TRBJ1-2, with 11 positions matching TRBD1. V was clipped by 2 bases and J by 7 bases; unmatched bases: 6. CDR1 is LGHDT and CDR2 is YNNKEL in the germline V gene (reference sequence). The CDR3 spans 15 residues. The CDR3 reads CASSQWGQGVFGYTF. The CDR3 coding sequence is TGTGCCAGCAGCCAATGGGGACAGGGGGTCTTTGGCTACACCTTC.

This clone has only a few counts. The CDR3 nucleotides are TGTGCCAGCAGCCAAGATAGCAGGCCAGTGGGCTACACCTTC. It yields the protein CASSQDSRPVGYTF. The chain joins TRBV4-2 to TRBJ1-2; D uncertain. Germline assignment: CDR1 LGHNA and CDR2 YNFKEQ. The CDR3 totals 14 residues. V dropped 0 bases and J dropped 8 bases, with 13 bases sitting between them.

The J gene is TRBJ2-1, the V gene TRBV7-2; D is possibly TRBD1 or TRBD2 (6 bases each). The CDR3 runs 17 residues. V dropped 2 bases and J dropped 0 bases, with 14 bases sitting between them. Germline V CDR1 and CDR2: SGHTA, FQGNSA. The CDR3 here is CASSLRSGAGSYNEQFF. CDR3 DNA: TGTGCCAGCAGCTTACGGTCGGGGGCAGGCTCCTACAATGAGCAGTTCTTC.

This chain links TRBV9 with TRBJ2-1; 7 bases are shared with TRBD2. The CDR3 has 13 amino acids. Germline trimming cut 4 bases from V and 8 bases from J; bases unmatched to any gene: 6. CDR1 and CDR2 (germline): SGDLS, YYNGEE. The CDR3: CASSFRLAHEQFF. CDR3 DNA sequence: TGTGCCAGCAGCTTTAGACTAGCCCATGAGCAGTTCTTC.

The chain has TRBV5-1 and TRBJ1-6; 8 nucleotides agree with TRBD1. The CDR3 covers 15 residues. CDR1 SGHRS and CDR2 YFSETQ come from the germline V gene. Trimming cost V 5 bases and J 10 bases; bases outside gene matches: 11. This CDR3 is CASSTWDRRNSPLHF. The CDR3 nucleotides read TGCGCCAGCAGTACATGGGACAGGAGGAACTCACCCCTCCACTTT.

The chain combines TRBV9 with TRBJ1-6, with a possible D match to TRBD1 (6 bases). Trimming shortened V by 3 bases and J by 7 bases, and 14 bases separated the two germline ends. Germline loops: CDR1 SGDLS, CDR2 YYNGEE. The CDR3 has 15 amino acids. The CDR3 spells CASSARQGPNSPLHF. The CDR3 coding sequence is TGTGCCAGCAGCGCCCGTCAGGGGCCCAATTCACCCCTCCACTTT.

The V and J genes are TRBV28 and TRBJ2-3; tentatively, D is TRBD2 (6 bases). The CDR3 is made up of 13 amino acids. Trimming took off 10 bases at V and 0 bases at J, with 11 bases between the two ends. CDR1 and CDR2 (germline): MDHEN, SYDVKM. The CDR3 sequence is CATSGGSTDTQYF. The CDR3, as DNA: TGTGCCACAAGTGGGGGGAGCACAGATACGCAGTATTTT. Complete variable domain (other parts from reference TRBV28 and TRBJ2-3): DVKVTQSSRYLVKRTGEKVFLECVQDMDHENMFWYRQDPGLGLRLIYFSYDVKMKEKGDIPEGYSVSREKKERFSLILESASTNQTSMYLCATSGGSTDTQYFGPGTRLTVL.

The chain joins TRBV7-9 to TRBJ2-3; 8 bases agree with TRBD1. The V and J ends lost 1 base and 3 bases, in that order; junction bases with no gene match: 6. This CDR3 is 16 amino acids long. Germline values: CDR1 SEHNR, CDR2 FQNEAQ (reference sequence). The DNA for the CDR3 is TGTGCCAGCAGCTTAGACAGGGGGTTGAGGACAGATACGCAGTATTTT. Translating it yields CASSLDRGLRTDTQYF.

The chain employs TRBV6-5 and TRBJ2-3, with 7 bases lining up with TRBD2. The germline CDR1 and CDR2 sequences are MNHEY and SVGAGI. The trim removed 5 bases at V and 6 bases at J, leaving 5 bases unmatched. The CDR3 consists of 13 residues. In nucleotides, the CDR3 is TGTGCCAGCAGTAGACTACTAGCGGATACGCAGTATTTT. Residues: CASSRLLADTQYF.

The chain recombines TRBV2 with TRBJ2-7; no definite D call. The CDR3 contains 15 residues. The V end lost 4 bases, the J end lost 3 bases, and 16 bases lay between the germline ends. Germline assignment: CDR1 SNHLY and CDR2 FYNNEI. The CDR3 is CASSVRQTRFYEQYF. DNA of the CDR3: TGTGCCAGCAGTGTCAGGCAGACCCGGTTCTACGAGCAGTACTTC.